Following are 22 T cell receptor beta chains from one sample sequenced in a study of blood T cell repertoires in COVID-19. Assay: immunoSEQ multiplex PCR; the TCRdb copy retains only in-frame clones and omits some. The sample consists of approximately 65,000 clones, around 90% of them appearing once. Sequences were obtained from peripheral blood. The source of these receptors is a human donor in a cohort sampled during active COVID-19.

This chain links TRBV7-2 with TRBJ1-2, with TRBD1 identical over 7 bases. With V trimmed by 1 base and J by 8 bases, 7 bases remained unmatched. Germline V lookup: CDR1 SGHTA, CDR2 FQGNSA. There are 14 residues in the CDR3. The DNA of the CDR3 is TGTGCCAGCAGCTTAGGCCAGGGGGTTGGCGGCTACACCTTC. Amino acid sequence: CASSLGQGVGGYTF. The full variable domain, rest sourced from reference TRBV7-2 and TRBJ1-2, is GAGVSQSPSNKVTEKGKDVELRCDPISGHTALYWYRQSLGQGLEFLIYFQGNSAPDKSGLPSDRFSAERTGGSVSTLTIQRTQQEDSAVYLCASSLGQGVGGYTFGSGTRLTVV.

This chain uses TRBV4-3 with TRBJ1-6; D is ambiguous. This CDR3 is built from 16 residues. V dropped 0 bases and J dropped 7 bases, with 13 bases sitting between them. Germline CDR1 reads LGHNA; CDR2 reads YSLEER. Written as DNA, the CDR3 is TGCGCCAGCAGCCAAGATGGACGGGGAACCAATTCACCCCTCCACTTT. Translated, it gives CASSQDGRGTNSPLHF.

The rearrangement joins TRBV5-8 to TRBJ2-2; a possible D gene is TRBD1 (6 bases). Trimming took 0 bases from V and 2 from J, leaving 11 bases between them. The germline gives CDR1 SGHTS, CDR2 YDEGEE. CDR3 length equals 16 residues. CDR3 amino acids: CASSLAIGTNTGELFF. For the CDR3, the DNA is TGTGCCAGCAGCTTGGCCATTGGGACAAACACCGGGGAGCTGTTTTTT.

The V and J genes are TRBV6-2 or TRBV6-3 and TRBJ1-2; 9 bases agree with TRBD1. CDR1 and CDR2 (germline): MNHEY, SVGEGT. The CDR3 runs to 16 residues. The junction had 6 bases not matched to a gene; V was cut back by 2 bases and J by 2 bases. Here the CDR3 reads CASSYAIDRGNYGYTF. In DNA, the CDR3 is TGTGCCAGCAGTTACGCGATTGACAGGGGGAACTATGGCTACACCTTC.

The rearrangement uses TRBV2 and TRBJ1-4; D unresolved. Germline CDR1 is SNHLY and CDR2 is FYNNEI. CDR3 length equals 11 residues. Trimming took off 3 bases at V and 7 bases at J, with 3 bases between the two ends. As DNA, the CDR3 is TGTGCCAGCAGTGACTTTGAAAAACTGTTTTTT. Translating it yields CASSDFEKLFF. Using reference TRBV2 and TRBJ1-4 for the parts outside the CDR3, the full variable domain is EPEVTQTPSHQVTQMGQEVILRCVPISNHLYFYWYRQILGQKVEFLVSFYNNEISEKSEIFDDQFSVERPDGSNFTLKIRSTKLEDSAMYFCASSDFEKLFFGSGTQLSVL.

The rearrangement links TRBV5-6 to TRBJ2-7; D possibly corresponds to TRBD1 (6 bases). CDR3 length equals 14 residues. Trimming took off 4 bases at V and 2 bases at J, with 13 bases between the two ends. Germline V lookup: CDR1 SGHDT, CDR2 YYEEEE. The CDR3 DNA is TGTGCCAGCAGCGACCTACAGGGAACCTACGAGCAGTACTTC. Encoded protein: CASSDLQGTYEQYF.

The chain combines TRBV4-2 with TRBJ2-7; tentative D call: TRBD1 (6 bases). Germline lookup yields CDR1 LGHNA and CDR2 YNFKEQ. CDR3 length: 14 amino acids. The V gene lost 1 base and the J gene lost 3 bases, with 10 bases spanning the gap. The CDR3 region is CASSQVDRFYEQYF. For the CDR3, the DNA is TGTGCCAGCAGCCAAGTGGACAGATTCTACGAGCAGTACTTC.

The chain's CDR3 is CASSSLAGVMNNEQFF. The CDR3 DNA follows: TGTGCCAGCAGCTCGCTAGCGGGGGTGATGAACAATGAGCAGTTCTTC. This chain connects TRBV5-4 to TRBJ2-1, with 10 bases identical to TRBD2. J was trimmed by 5 bases and V by 3 bases; bases with no gene match: 8. Per the germline V gene, CDR1 is SGHNT and CDR2 is YYREEE (reference sequence). CDR3 length: 16 residues.

This clone was counted only a few times. The chain links TRBV7-9 to TRBJ2-7, with TRBD2 matching 7 bases. Germline loops: CDR1 SEHNR, CDR2 FQNEAQ (reference sequence). This CDR3 contains 14 residues. V dropped 2 bases and J dropped 3; count of bases not matched to a gene: 4. DNA of the CDR3: TGTGCCAGCAGCTTAATTGCGGGAGTCTACGAGCAGTACTTC. It yields the protein CASSLIAGVYEQYF.

This clone was observed a single time. The CDR3 loop is CAMLDTMSWEQYF. The CDR3 DNA reads TGTGCCATGCTGGACACCATGTCATGGGAGCAGTACTTC. V and J are TRBV6-5 and TRBJ2-7; possible D gene TRBD1, 5 bases. Germline-derived CDR1 and CDR2 are MNHEY and SVGAGI. The ends were cut back, 10 bases at V and 7 bases at J, with 20 bases in the middle. This CDR3 comprises 13 residues.

CDR3 sequence: CSARGTIQETQYF. The DNA for the CDR3 is TGCAGCGCTAGAGGGACAATCCAAGAGACCCAGTACTTC. V usage is TRBV29-1 and J usage is TRBJ2-5; a weak D match, TRBD1 (6 bases). Germline loops: CDR1 SQVTM, CDR2 ANQGSEA. This CDR3 is built from 13 residues. V was shortened by 7 bases and J by 1 base, with 13 bases between the two germline ends.

V gene TRBV5-1 combines with J gene TRBJ2-7, with 9 bases aligning to TRBD1. V lost 4 bases to trimming and J lost 5 bases; unmatched junction nucleotides: 7. The germline V gene has CDR1 SGHRS and CDR2 YFSETQ. The length of the CDR3 is 14 residues. As DNA, the CDR3 is TGCGCCAGCAGCACCGGGGACAGGGCCCACGAGCAGTACTTC. Protein: CASSTGDRAHEQYF.

This chain uses TRBV10-2 with TRBJ2-2; weak D call: TRBD1 (6 bases). In germline, CDR1 is WSHSY, CDR2 SAAADI. Trimming left V 7 bases short and J 1 base short, with 10 bases between. The CDR3 length is 14 residues. This CDR3 is CASNARGNTGELFF. Written as DNA, the CDR3 is TGCGCCAGCAACGCCAGGGGGAACACCGGGGAGCTGTTTTTT.

This sequence joins TRBV3-1 (or the pseudogene TRBV3-2) and TRBJ1-2; 8 nucleotides match TRBD1. V shed 5 bases and J 6 bases; nucleotides not matched to a gene: 8. Germline loops: CDR1 LGHDT, CDR2 YNNKEL (reference sequence). The CDR3 contains 14 residues. The CDR3 protein is CASSAFRGLDGYTF. DNA of the CDR3: TGTGCCAGCAGCGCCTTCAGGGGGCTCGATGGCTACACCTTC.

This clone was seen a single time. The chain couples TRBV2 to TRBJ2-7, with 8 bases identical to TRBD2. The CDR3 sequence is 15 residues long. Germline V lookup: CDR1 SNHLY, CDR2 FYNNEI. V shed 6 bases, J shed 4 bases, and the junction held 11 bases outside the gene matches. The DNA of the CDR3 is TGTGCCAGCAGCCTCCTCGGGGGGGCTGAATACGAGCAGTACTTC. Its protein is CASSLLGGAEYEQYF.

This sequence joins TRBV18 and TRBJ2-7; TRBD2 agrees at 9 bases. This CDR3 spans 15 amino acids. CDR1 and CDR2 (germline): KGHSH, LQKENI. The V gene end was trimmed by 3 bases and the J gene end by 4 bases; junction bases not matched to a gene: 7. The CDR3 sequence is CASSPPGLALYEQYF. As DNA, the CDR3 is TGTGCCAGCTCACCCCCCGGACTAGCGCTTTACGAGCAGTACTTC.

The chain links TRBV18 to TRBJ1-2; D is ambiguous. The CDR3 extends over 15 amino acids. V dropped 0 bases and J dropped 1 base, with 9 bases sitting between them. Germline-derived CDR1 and CDR2 are KGHSH and LQKENI. The CDR3 DNA follows: TGTGCCAGCTCACCACCATTGACGGGTAACTATGGCTACACCTTC. Encoded protein: CASSPPLTGNYGYTF. Filled out from reference TRBV18 and TRBJ1-2, the complete variable domain reads NAGVMQNPRHLVRRRGQEARLRCSPMKGHSHVYWYRQLPEEGLKFMVYLQKENIIDESGMPKERFSAEFPKEGPSILRIQQVVRGDSAAYFCASSPPLTGNYGYTFGSGTRLTVV.

This sequence joins TRBV7-2 and TRBJ1-1; D not resolved. Germline V gene lookup returns CDR1 SGHTA and CDR2 FQGNSA. The CDR3 covers 13 residues. V dropped 2 bases and J dropped 2 bases, with 6 bases sitting between them. DNA of the CDR3: TGTGCCAGCAGCTTACAGGTCAACACTGAAGCTTTCTTT. Translating it yields CASSLQVNTEAFF.

The chain joins TRBV29-1 to TRBJ2-3, with 12 bases aligning to TRBD1. The V gene end was trimmed by 7 bases and the J gene end by 3 bases; junction bases not matched to a gene: 5. Germline CDR1 reads SQVTM; CDR2 reads ANQGSEA. The CDR3 loop spans 14 amino acids. CDR3 region: CSDWDRGLTDTQYF. CDR3 nucleotide sequence: TGCAGCGATTGGGACAGGGGGCTTACAGATACGCAGTATTTT.

The chain employs TRBV20-1 and TRBJ2-1; tentative D call: TRBD1 (6 bases). Germline CDR1 DFQATT, CDR2 SNEGSKA (reference sequence). The V gene lost 5 bases and the J gene lost 12 bases, with 11 bases spanning the gap. This CDR3 has 10 residues. The DNA for the CDR3 is TGCAGTGCTGTGGACAGATTGCAGTTCTTC. This translates into CSAVDRLQFF.

This clone has a single count. This chain links TRBV7-2 with TRBJ2-3; 7 bases align to TRBD2. Germline-derived CDR1 and CDR2 are SGHTA and FQGNSA. V lost 5 bases and J lost 3; bases outside the gene matches: 11. This CDR3 region has 16 residues. DNA for the CDR3: TGTGCCAGCAGCGTTGTGAGCGGGATAAAGACAGATACGCAGTATTTT. As protein: CASSVVSGIKTDTQYF.

The chain employs TRBV2 and TRBJ1-1, with unresolved D. The CDR3 has 14 residues. Per germline, CDR1 SNHLY and CDR2 FYNNEI. Trimming removed 4 bases at V and 4 bases at J, with 13 bases between. CDR3 loop: CASSVLRDITEAFF. As DNA, the CDR3 is TGTGCCAGCAGTGTTCTACGGGATATCACTGAAGCTTTCTTT.